Listed below are T cell receptor beta chains from one sample, sequenced in a study of T cell repertoires in cytomegalovirus infection. Each CDR3 protein is one row after TCRdb ran MiXCR on the reads. The repertoire has fewer than 550,000 distinct CDR3 sequences, approximately 31% of them found once; the top ten carry 12% to 15%. Sequencing was done on a sample of PBMCs. These receptors were collected from a human donor in good health (CMV status not recorded). Some clones in this sample may be carry-over from other donors' samples. The CDR3 runs from the conserved cysteine through the conserved F or W. Fields, in order: clone size, D gene, J gene, V gene, CDR3 DNA, CDR3 protein. D genes are given only for firm matches. The size of a clone is reported for some rows only, either as once, few or many, or as a class for expanded clones.

abundance: .
d_gene: .
j_gene: TRBJ1-4
v_gene: TRBV7-2
CDR3nt: TGTGCCAGCTGTGGAGTCCCGGGGCAAAAACTGTTTTTT
CDR3aa: CASCGVPGQKLFF

abundance: few
d_gene: .
j_gene: TRBJ1-2
v_gene: TRBV24-1
CDR3nt: TGTGCCACCAGTGATTTTTCGGGGAATGGCTACACCTTC
CDR3aa: CATSDFSGNGYTF

abundance: .
d_gene: .
j_gene: TRBJ2-1
v_gene: TRBV20-1
CDR3nt: TGCAGTGCTAGTGTTGGTTTCAATGAGCAGTTCTTC
CDR3aa: CSASVGFNEQFF

abundance: few
d_gene: .
j_gene: TRBJ1-5
v_gene: TRBV6-1
CDR3nt: TGTGCCAGCAGTGAATGGGGGATTAGCAATCAGCCCCAGCATTTT
CDR3aa: CASSEWGISNQPQHF

abundance: many
d_gene: TRBD1
j_gene: TRBJ1-1
v_gene: TRBV7-8
CDR3nt: TGTGCCAGCAGCTTAGAGGAGACGGCCCCACAGGGGACTGAAGCTTTCTTT
CDR3aa: CASSLEETAPQGTEAFF

abundance: few
d_gene: .
j_gene: TRBJ1-1
v_gene: TRBV6-6
CDR3nt: TGTGCCAGCAGTGCATTAGGCAGGGGAAAGAACACTGAAGCTTTCTTT
CDR3aa: CASSALGRGKNTEAFF

abundance: .
d_gene: .
j_gene: TRBJ2-5
v_gene: TRBV20-1
CDR3nt: TGCAGTGCTCTCCGGGTGGGGGTAGGAGAGACCCAGTACTTC
CDR3aa: CSALRVGVGETQYF

abundance: few
d_gene: .
j_gene: TRBJ1-6
v_gene: TRBV20-1
CDR3nt: TGCAGTGCTAGCCCCGGGAGTAATTCACCCCTCCACTTT
CDR3aa: CSASPGSNSPLHF

abundance: few
d_gene: TRBD2
j_gene: TRBJ2-3
v_gene: TRBV27
CDR3nt: TGTGCCAGCAGTGCCTTCCCTTTTGCGGGGGTCACAGATACGCAGTATTTT
CDR3aa: CASSAFPFAGVTDTQYF

abundance: .
d_gene: TRBD1
j_gene: TRBJ2-7
v_gene: TRBV6-6
CDR3nt: TGTGCCAGCAGTAAACAGGGGTCCACCTACGAGCAGTACTTC
CDR3aa: CASSKQGSTYEQYF

abundance: few
d_gene: .
j_gene: TRBJ1-1
v_gene: TRBV2
CDR3nt: TGTGCCAGCCCCCTGATCGGCGATGAAGCTTTCTTT
CDR3aa: CASPLIGDEAFF

abundance: .
d_gene: .
j_gene: TRBJ2-2
v_gene: TRBV15
CDR3nt: TGTGCCACCAGCAATGGACAACCTCTGAACACCGGGGAGCTGTTTTTT
CDR3aa: CATSNGQPLNTGELFF

abundance: .
d_gene: TRBD1
j_gene: TRBJ2-1
v_gene: TRBV18
CDR3nt: TGTGCCAGCTCACCACCGGGACAGTGGATTCATGAGCAGTTCTTC
CDR3aa: CASSPPGQWIHEQFF

abundance: .
d_gene: TRBD2
j_gene: TRBJ2-3
v_gene: TRBV5-5
CDR3nt: TGTGCCAGCAGCTTTAAAAGCGGGGGCAGCACAGATACGCAGTATTTT
CDR3aa: CASSFKSGGSTDTQYF

abundance: .
d_gene: TRBD1
j_gene: TRBJ1-1
v_gene: TRBV19
CDR3nt: TGTGCGAGCCACCCGACAGGGCGAACTGAAGCTTTCTTT
CDR3aa: CASHPTGRTEAFF

abundance: many
d_gene: TRBD1
j_gene: TRBJ1-5
v_gene: TRBV7-8
CDR3nt: TGTGCCAGCAGCTTAGCCGGGACAGGGGGTATGGAGAGCAATCAGCCCCAGCATTTT
CDR3aa: CASSLAGTGGMESNQPQHF

abundance: .
d_gene: .
j_gene: TRBJ2-5
v_gene: TRBV12-3/TRBV12-4
CDR3nt: TGTGCCAGCAGTTTTGTCAAGGGGAACGAGACCCAGTACTTC
CDR3aa: CASSFVKGNETQYF

abundance: few
d_gene: .
j_gene: TRBJ2-1
v_gene: TRBV24-1
CDR3nt: TGTGCCACCAGTGACCTAAATGAGCAGTTCTTC
CDR3aa: CATSDLNEQFF